The 18 T cell receptor beta chains given below trace back to one sample, sequenced in a study of Graves' ophthalmopathy and Graves' hyperthyroidism. Amplifying from RNA transcripts, the study obtained TCR beta CDR3 regions. The authors performed first-round RT-PCR with HTBI primers and then a second-round multiplex PCR. TCRdb analysed the multiplex PCR reads with MiXCR anew, one entry per CDR3 protein. The sample records approximately 1.2 million distinct CDR3 sequences, 35% to 45% being singletons. Input material: peripheral blood or thyroid tissue (not recorded which). These receptors came from an adult man with Graves' hyperthyroidism.

This clonotype came up a few times. V and J are TRBV9 and TRBJ1-3; maybe TRBD1 (6 bases). Trimming pared 0 bases from V and 0 bases from J, leaving 16 bases between. The CDR3 loop spans 18 amino acids. CDR1 and CDR2 (germline): SGDLS, YYNGEE. Written as DNA, the CDR3 is TGTGCCAGCAGCGTAGCTACCGGGGGGACAATCTCTGGAAACACCATATATTTT. Translating gives CASSVATGGTISGNTIYF.

V and J are TRBV29-1 and TRBJ2-7; TRBD1 might be the D (6 bases). Germline-derived CDR1 and CDR2 are SQVTM and ANQGSEA. The CDR3 has 15 amino acids. With 6 bases removed from V and 4 bases from J, the gap between germline ends came to 22 bases. The DNA of the CDR3 is TGCAGCGTGGCAAAGGGCAGGGGTGGTATTTACGAGCAGTACTTC. As protein: CSVAKGRGGIYEQYF.

The V call is TRBV5-6, the J call TRBJ1-2; D is possibly TRBD1 (5 bases). The CDR3 sequence is 13 residues long. With 4 bases removed from V and 4 bases from J, the gap between germline ends came to 11 bases. The germline V gene has CDR1 SGHDT and CDR2 YYEEEE. This CDR3 reads CASSRRGSYGYTF. CDR3 DNA: TGTGCCAGCAGCCGTAGGGGAAGCTATGGCTACACCTTC.

In its sample, this clonotype was seen a few times. The chain combines TRBV20-1 with TRBJ2-5; 11 bases match TRBD1. Germline assignment: CDR1 DFQATT and CDR2 SNEGSKA (reference sequence). Germline trimming cut 8 bases from V and 4 bases from J; bases unmatched to any gene: 9. The CDR3 sequence is 14 residues long. The CDR3 nucleotides read TGCAGTCAGCGGACAGGGGGCGATGGAGAGACCCAGTACTTC. It codes for CSQRTGGDGETQYF.

The rearrangement links TRBV29-1 to TRBJ1-2, with TRBD1 as a possible D gene (6 bases). Per the germline V gene, CDR1 is SQVTM and CDR2 is ANQGSEA. The length of the CDR3 is 14 residues. The V end was cut by 8 bases, the J end by 7 bases, with 23 bases between. CDR3 DNA: TGCAGCCAAGAGTGGGGACACCCATCATCTGGCTACACCTTC. Protein: CSQEWGHPSSGYTF. Full variable domain (rest looked up from reference TRBV29-1 and TRBJ1-2): SAVISQKPSRDICQRGTSLTIQCQVDSQVTMMFWYRQQPGQSLTLIATANQGSEATYESGFVIDKFPISRPNLTFSTLTVSNMSPEDSSIYLCSQEWGHPSSGYTFGSGTRLTVV.

Details on this clonotype: A read error is possible here, since a much larger clone lies one base away. This chain joins TRBV9 and TRBJ1-4, with 9 nucleotides matching TRBD1. This CDR3 is built from 16 residues. Germline values: CDR1 SGDLS, CDR2 YYNGEE. J was trimmed by 7 bases and V by 2 bases; bases with no gene match: 9. CDR3 DNA sequence: TGTGCCAGCAGCGTCAGGCCCGGGACAGGGACTGAAAAACTGTTTTTT. It specifies CASSVRPGTGTEKLFF.

The chain carries TRBV14 and TRBJ2-7; no clear D. CDR1 and CDR2 (germline): SGHDN, FVKESK. This CDR3 has 15 amino acids. The V gene lost 6 bases and the J gene lost 3 bases, with 18 bases spanning the gap. CDR3 coding DNA: TGTGCCAGCAGGTACATGGGAACAAGTTACTACGAGCAGTACTTC. As protein: CASRYMGTSYYEQYF.

The chain couples TRBV29-1 to TRBJ1-3, with D maybe TRBD1 (5 bases). CDR1 and CDR2 from the germline V gene are SQVTM and ANQGSEA. Between the trimmed V and J ends, which lost 6 bases and 2 bases, there was a span of 14 bases. The CDR3 spans 14 residues. The DNA of the CDR3 is TGCAGCGTGGACCCTACGGGGCCTGGAAACACCATATATTTT. Its translation: CSVDPTGPGNTIYF.

The chain is built from TRBV10-3 and TRBJ2-7, with a possible D match to TRBD1 (6 bases). Germline loops: CDR1 ENHRY, CDR2 SYGVKD. The V end was cut by 10 bases, the J end by 4 bases, with 26 bases between. There are 16 residues in the CDR3. CDR3 loop: CASSRGRRQEVYEQYF. CDR3 DNA sequence: TGTGCCAGCAGCAGGGGTCGACGACAGGAAGTTTACGAGCAGTACTTC.

In its sample, this clonotype was seen many times. V usage is TRBV9 and J usage is TRBJ2-7; tentatively, D is TRBD1 (5 bases). Trimming removed 2 bases from V and 5 bases from J, with 14 bases in between. Germline V CDR1 and CDR2: SGDLS, YYNGEE. CDR3 length equals 14 residues. The CDR3 protein is CASSVDTAVHEQYF. DNA for the CDR3: TGTGCCAGCAGCGTGGACACGGCGGTGCACGAGCAGTACTTC.

This clonotype was counted only a few times. The rearrangement links TRBV2 to TRBJ2-5, with a possible D match to TRBD1 (7 bases). The germline gives CDR1 SNHLY, CDR2 FYNNEI. This CDR3 is built from 15 residues. V lost 6 bases, J lost 0 bases, and 14 bases lay in between. CDR3 loop: CASSATGDYQETQYF. The CDR3 DNA reads as TGTGCCAGCAGCGCAACAGGGGACTACCAAGAGACCCAGTACTTC. Full variable domain (remainder filled in from reference TRBV2 and TRBJ2-5): EPEVTQTPSHQVTQMGQEVILRCVPISNHLYFYWYRQILGQKVEFLVSFYNNEISEKSEIFDDQFSVERPDGSNFTLKIRSTKLEDSAMYFCASSATGDYQETQYFGPGTRLLVL.

V usage is TRBV30 and J usage is TRBJ1-1; no definite D call. Germline values: CDR1 GTSNPN, CDR2 SVGIG (reference sequence). This CDR3 has 13 amino acids. V dropped 5 bases and J dropped 0 bases, with 10 bases sitting between them. The CDR3 protein is CAWRYRLNTEAFF. In nucleotides, the CDR3 is TGTGCCTGGCGTTATCGACTGAACACTGAAGCTTTCTTT.

V gene TRBV12-3 or TRBV12-4 combines with J gene TRBJ1-1, with D possibly matching TRBD1 (5 bases). The CDR3 has 17 amino acids. V lost 5 bases to trimming and J lost 1 base, with 20 bases between them. Written as DNA, the CDR3 is TGTGCCAGCAGTCCCCAACCCGGGACGGTGGAGAACACTGAAGCTTTCTTT. Amino acids: CASSPQPGTVENTEAFF.

The chain's CDR3 is CASSADRAPTEAFF. The DNA for the CDR3 is TGTGCCAGCAGTGCCGACAGGGCGCCGACTGAAGCTTTCTTT. The genes are TRBV6-1 and TRBJ1-1, with 7 bases matching TRBD1. Trimming took 4 bases from V and 5 from J; bases not matched to a gene: 7. Germline V gene lookup returns CDR1 MNHNS and CDR2 SASEGT. The CDR3 is made up of 14 amino acids.

In this sample, this clonotype turned up many times. The J gene is TRBJ2-2, the V gene TRBV19; the match to TRBD2 covers 13 bases. The length of the CDR3 is 18 residues. The J segment lost 5 bases and the V segment lost 7 bases, leaving 13 bases of the junction unmatched. The V gene's germline CDR1 is LNHDA and CDR2 SQIVND (reference sequence). The CDR3 nucleotides are TGTGCCAGTACCCCTGCCCGACTAGCGGGAGGTAGGACCGGGGAGCTGTTTTTT. This codes for CASTPARLAGGRTGELFF.

On this clonotype: No conserved phenylalanine or tryptophan ends this CDR3, so it is likely a read error. The limits of the CDR3 on the DNA are not certain, so only TCRdb's listed CDR3 is given. The gene calls are TRBV7-3 and TRBJ1-4; the table calls TRBD1, which could not be checked here. Germline-derived CDR1 and CDR2 are SGHTA and FQGTGA. The CDR3 length equals 12 residues, ends included. CDR3 region: CASRRSGTGRVH.

This clonotype was detected a few times. The V and J genes are TRBV15 and TRBJ1-5, with a weak D call TRBD1 (5 bases). Trimming removed 10 bases at V and 6 bases at J, with 19 bases between. The CDR3 has 14 residues. Germline V gene data show CDR1 as LNHNV and CDR2 as YYDKDF (reference sequence). CDR3 nucleotides: TGTGCCAGCACGGTCAGGGCAGAGGGTCAGCCCCAGCATTTT. This codes for CASTVRAEGQPQHF. Variable domain in full (rest from reference TRBV15 and TRBJ1-5): DAMVIQNPRYQVTQFGKPVTLSCSQTLNHNVMYWYQQKSSQAPKLLFHYYDKDFNNEADTPDNFQSRRPNTSFCFLDIRSPGLGDTAMYLCASTVRAEGQPQHFGDGTRLSIL.

The V and J genes are TRBV2 and TRBJ1-5; D is possibly TRBD1 (6 bases). This CDR3 spans 13 amino acids. In germline, CDR1 is SNHLY, CDR2 FYNNEI. This chain's CDR3 is CARSTGSFQPQHF. CDR3 sequence (DNA): TGTGCTAGGAGTACAGGGTCGTTTCAGCCCCAGCATTTT.